This note documents a single TCR beta chain sequence. Here immunoSEQ multiplex PCR was the method, and the copy in TCRdb shows in-frame clones only, minus some. The sample records approximately 1.9 million clones, roughly 93% being singletons. This entry is derived from a study of shared clonotypes between healthy human individuals. CD8 cells classed as naive were CD45RO-negative and positively selected for CCR7, excluding terminally differentiated effector memory CD45RA+ cells. The CDR3 is 16 amino acids. Looked up from germline, CDR1 is SQVTM and CDR2 is ANQGSEA. The trim removed 5 bases at V and 2 bases at J, leaving 12 bases unmatched.

The rearrangement links TRBV29-1 to TRBJ2-1; 7 positions match TRBD1. This receptor was obtained from a man aged 18 to 35 in good health. Some clones in this sample may be carry-over from other donors' samples. The sample was naive CD8+ T cells from PBMCs. The CDR3, as DNA: TGCAGCGTTTCTTTTCCCCTCGGGACAGCCTACAATGAGCAGTTCTTC. Translation gives CSVSFPLGTAYNEQFF.